The present TCR beta chain was sequenced within a study of blood T cell repertoires in COVID-19. Background on the study: PBMCs, B-cell-depleted T cells, or T cells provided the cDNA or gDNA that made up the material.

The protocol was immunoSEQ multiplex PCR, while the TCRdb copy is restricted to in-frame clones and leaves out a portion. The sample includes approximately 210,000 clones, 80% to 90% of them seen just once. The germline V gene encodes CDR1 LGHNA and CDR2 YNFKEQ. Trimming removed 1 base from V and 0 bases from J, with 6 bases in between. The CDR3 contains 14 residues. This clone was detected once. The V call is TRBV4-2, the J call TRBJ2-5; D is ambiguous. Sequencing was done on a sample of peripheral blood. The source of this sequence is a woman aged 50 to 60 with acute or convalescent COVID-19. The CDR3 DNA follows: TGTGCCAGCAGCCAAGTCGCGTACCAAGAGACCCAGTACTTC. Translation gives CASSQVAYQETQYF.